Sequencing of this T cell receptor beta chain was carried out in a study of spatial heterogeneity in lung cancer. Study-wide context: More beta-chain than alpha-chain sequences were consistently detected. Combinations of a unique TCR and a UMI were tallied in raw reads, and on average each appeared more than ten times.

Each TCR cDNA molecule carried a unique molecular identifier. Each CDR3 protein gets one entry after TCRdb re-called the 5' RACE reads with MiXCR. The sample yields around 1,800 distinct CDR3 sequences, roughly a sixth seen once. Time point of the sample: sample taken at primary tumor resection. The sequenced material consisted of unsorted whole RNA from tumor, nontumor lung or frozen PBMC. Some 72 TRACERx patients with early, untreated non-small cell lung cancer donated samples. The CDR3 totals 13 residues. Trimming took 3 bases from V and 3 from J; bases not matched to a gene: 5. The germline gives CDR1 DFQATT, CDR2 SNEGSKA (reference sequence). Many counts were recorded for this clonotype.

The V and J genes are TRBV20-1 and TRBJ2-7, with 7 bases that match TRBD2. The TCR was taken from a male donor with early-stage non-small cell lung cancer. The sample in question was PBMCs, obtained at surgery. CDR3: CSASGRSNYEQYF. CDR3 bases: TGCAGTGCTAGCGGGAGGTCTAACTACGAGCAGTACTTC.